This paragraph covers one T cell receptor (beta chain) sequence. The antigen remains undetermined. The junction had 8 bases not matched to a gene; V was cut back by 2 bases and J by 1 base. This CDR3 is built from 16 residues. Germline V lookup: CDR1 GTSNPN, CDR2 SVGIG (reference sequence). These data come from a study of OX40 agonist ivuxolimab in advanced cancers. Study-wide results and limits: No determination was made of the antigen specificity of the expanded peripheral T cells.

The repertoire was sequenced with immunoSEQ multiplex PCR; TCRdb's copy has only in-frame clones and lacks some. The repertoire holds approximately 69,000 clones, with around four fifths as singletons. Sequences were derived from CD4+ or CD8+ T cells sorted from blood, sampled in a trial of the OX40 agonist ivuxolimab. The sequence was obtained from an adult with an advanced solid tumor such as melanoma, head and neck, liver or kidney cancer. The chain carries TRBV30 and TRBJ1-1; 9 bases line up with TRBD1. CDR3 protein: CAWSTGTGRRNTEAFF. The CDR3 DNA is TGTGCCTGGAGTACCGGGACAGGGCGAAGGAACACTGAAGCTTTCTTT.